This is a list of T cell receptor beta chains from one sample in a study of identical twins. TCRdb processed the 5' RACE reads anew with MiXCR; each CDR3 protein has one entry. The sample consists of a few hundred thousand distinct CDR3 sequences, about 11% of them appearing once. The specimen was memory T cells sorted from blood. All receptors come from a man in his forties or fifties in good health. Both conserved end residues are part of each CDR3. Fields, in order: CDR3 protein, V gene, clone size, J gene. Size is omitted from some rows. Given values are once, few, many or a class for expanded clones.

CATSRDPSRVEYGYTF | TRBV15 | - | TRBJ1-2
CASSLSPAYGYTF | TRBV28 | - | TRBJ1-2
CATSSGLAGGSSYNEQFF | TRBV15 | - | TRBJ2-1
CASSDRDLTWDEQFF | TRBV19 | - | TRBJ2-1
CASSLAGTGGNEQFF | TRBV5-1 | many | TRBJ2-1
CASSLFSQGTEAFF | TRBV12-3/TRBV12-4 | many | TRBJ1-1
CASRRDSTTNEKLFF | TRBV28 | few | TRBJ1-4
CASSSGLATDTQYF | TRBV12-3/TRBV12-4 | many | TRBJ2-3
CASTKGASRGYEQYF | TRBV3-1 | - | TRBJ2-7
CASTNRGGYADTQYF | TRBV5-1 | many | TRBJ2-3
CSAIIADTQYF | TRBV29-1 | few | TRBJ2-3
CASSALTRASYGELFF | TRBV27 | many | TRBJ2-2
CATSRAGGVETF | TRBV15 | - | TRBJ1-2
CASSLGQGMNTEAFF | TRBV5-1 | few | TRBJ1-1
CASSTGLAGGITGELFF | TRBV4-1 | many | TRBJ2-2
CAIRLGGSDTQYF | TRBV10-3 | many | TRBJ2-3
CASSQDAEMASPLHF | TRBV5-1 | - | TRBJ1-6
CSARSRAQETQYF | TRBV20-1 | few | TRBJ2-5
CASSLAHTGELFF | TRBV5-1 | many | TRBJ2-2
CASSQGTADEKLFF | TRBV3-1 | - | TRBJ1-4
CASSLIGAQETQYF | TRBV7-9 | many | TRBJ2-5
CASSYSFEAFF | TRBV6-6 | few | TRBJ1-1
CASREGQGPYGYTF | TRBV12-3/TRBV12-4 | few | TRBJ1-2
CSVESAARQETQYF | TRBV29-1 | many | TRBJ2-5
CASSQNQETQYF | TRBV18 | many | TRBJ2-5
CAISEGLLAGGPGTGELFF | TRBV10-3 | - | TRBJ2-2
CASSRETGEQFF | TRBV18 | many | TRBJ2-1
CASSYSSWRQGASGELFF | TRBV6-5 | many | TRBJ2-2
CASSPGQLFYNEQFF | TRBV6-2/TRBV6-3 | - | TRBJ2-1
CASSYGLAYNEQFF | TRBV7-9 | - | TRBJ2-1
CASSQDPGRQETQYF | TRBV3-1 | - | TRBJ2-5
CASSHGTGGFMETQYF | TRBV11-2 | many | TRBJ2-5
CASSPGSTRTSYEQYF | TRBV11-2 | - | TRBJ2-7
CASTTGGRFVAGPYNEQFF | TRBV12-3/TRBV12-4 | - | TRBJ2-1
CASSSTSGSSYEQYF | TRBV9 | - | TRBJ2-7
CASSLWTSGDEQYF | TRBV3-1 | few | TRBJ2-7
CASSRDPTSTDTQYF | TRBV3-1 | - | TRBJ2-3
CASSFLETGELFF | TRBV9 | - | TRBJ2-2
CASREGWTEDTQYF | TRBV12-3/TRBV12-4 | - | TRBJ2-3
CSVNQGGYQETQYF | TRBV29-1 | many | TRBJ2-5
CASSQATGGTGELFF | TRBV3-1 | many | TRBJ2-2
CASSLNPGGGTVDTF | TRBV3-1 | few | TRBJ1-2
CASSPRGQQISGANVLTF | TRBV5-1 | few | TRBJ2-6
CASSPDGTGRPQHF | TRBV18 | many | TRBJ1-5
CASSPDSHTQYF | TRBV18 | - | TRBJ2-3
CASSLKRGSDTQYF | TRBV27 | many | TRBJ2-3
CASSQETDFYEQYF | TRBV4-3 | few | TRBJ2-7
CSAPDFSTANEQFF | TRBV20-1 | many | TRBJ2-1
CASSDSSVNEQFF | TRBV6-4 | - | TRBJ2-1
CASSQEIAGSKNIQYF | TRBV4-3 | many | TRBJ2-4
CASSLRMSVSYEQYF | TRBV13 | - | TRBJ2-7
CASSLSLGGGYTDTQYF | TRBV7-9 | - | TRBJ2-3
CASSQGTGGLGEQFF | TRBV4-1 | - | TRBJ2-1
CASSGSGVGQPQHF | TRBV27 | many | TRBJ1-5